The clone carrying this T cell receptor (beta chain) appeared a single time. The data originate from a study of blood T cell repertoires in COVID-19. In the study's own analysis: How many nucleated cells were present was estimated from reference gene primer amplification. TCRdb's copy holds only in-frame clones and misses some; the assay was immunoSEQ multiplex PCR. V and J calls and clone size come straight from that table; D and trimming were deduced from the DNA. The table records around 450,000 clones, roughly nine tenths of them present only once. This sequence originates from a woman between 18 and 29 years old who had recovered from COVID-19. The sequenced sample consisted of PBMCs or T cells enriched from blood (not recorded which).

The CDR3 DNA is TGTGCCAGCAGTTTAAGCCCCTACGGCGAGCAGTACTTC. Amino acid sequence: CASSLSPYGEQYF. The V and J genes are TRBV12-3 or TRBV12-4 and TRBJ2-7; D gene uncertain. This CDR3 is built from 13 residues. The V and J ends lost 2 bases and 6 bases respectively, with 11 bases between them.